This passage covers 4 T cell receptor beta chains from one sample sequenced in a study of cytomegalovirus exposure and HLA in healthy donors. Assay: immunoSEQ multiplex PCR; the TCRdb copy retains only in-frame clones and omits some. The sample has tens of thousands of clones; approximately 81% are singletons. Specimen: PBMCs. Source of these receptors: a woman under 30 in good health and CMV-seropositive.

The V and J genes are TRBV7-2 and TRBJ2-3, with 8 positions matching TRBD2. V lost 5 bases, J lost 3 bases, and 10 bases stayed unmatched. Per the germline V gene, CDR1 is SGHTA and CDR2 is FQGNSA. This CDR3 region has 16 residues. The CDR3 loop reads CASSRRGGGSTDTQYF. DNA for the CDR3: TGTGCCAGCAGCCGTCGGGGCGGGGGGAGTACAGATACGCAGTATTTT. The full variable domain, completed using reference TRBV7-2 and TRBJ2-3, is GAGVSQSPSNKVTEKGKDVELRCDPISGHTALYWYRQSLGQGLEFLIYFQGNSAPDKSGLPSDRFSAERTGGSVSTLTIQRTQQEDSAVYLCASSRRGGGSTDTQYFGPGTRLTVL.

The V and J genes are TRBV30 and TRBJ2-1, with 7 bases that match TRBD1. In germline, CDR1 is GTSNPN, CDR2 SVGIG (reference sequence). This CDR3 comprises 12 residues. Trimming cost V 8 bases and J 4 bases; bases outside gene matches: 5. The CDR3, as DNA: TGTGCCGGATCACAGGGGTACAATGAGCAGTTCTTC. Translated, it gives CAGSQGYNEQFF.

This chain uses TRBV5-6 with TRBJ2-7; D not certain. Germline CDR1 and CDR2: SGHDT and YYEEEE. The CDR3 loop spans 15 amino acids. Trimming removed 0 bases at V and 6 bases at J, with 16 bases between. Here the CDR3 DNA reads TGTGCCAGCAGCTTGGGTTTACTCAGGTCAGGCGAGCAGTACTTC. Encoded protein: CASSLGLLRSGEQYF.

The V and J genes are TRBV29-1 and TRBJ2-5; no clear D. V lost 5 bases, J lost 2 bases, and 9 bases lay in between. Per germline, CDR1 SQVTM and CDR2 ANQGSEA. The CDR3 extends over 12 amino acids. DNA of the CDR3: TGCAGCGTTCCAACATATCAAGAGACCCAGTACTTC. It encodes CSVPTYQETQYF.